What follows are 25 T cell receptor beta chains derived from one specimen sequenced in a study of shared clonotypes between healthy human individuals (dated by TCRdb to 2020 to 2021). The library came from the immunoSEQ multiplex PCR assay. TCRdb's version of the immuneACCESS table is confined to in-frame rearrangements and falls short of the full clone set. An unresolved V gene accounts for under half of the shortfall where checked; the remainder is of unknown origin. The sample includes 630,000 or so clones, with 98% observed a single time. More than 0.3% of the sample is in the top ten clones. CD8 naive samples were obtained by positive selection for CCR7 among CD45RO-negative cells, yielding a CD45RA+CCR7+ population from which TemRA cells were excluded. Sequencing was performed on naive CD8+ T cells sorted from blood. The cell subset or site label corresponds to: CD45RA+CCR7+. These receptors all stem from a man younger than 40 in good health.

This rearrangement joins TRBV7-9 to TRBJ2-3; possible D gene TRBD2, 5 bases. CDR1 and CDR2 from the germline V gene are SEHNR and FQNEAQ (reference sequence). V was pared by 5 bases and J by 3 bases, with 18 bases between. This CDR3 comprises 16 residues. The DNA of the CDR3 is TGTGCCAGCAGCCCCCCGACCGGGGTAGTTACAGATACGCAGTATTTT. It specifies CASSPPTGVVTDTQYF.

The chain carries TRBV6-1 and TRBJ2-2; 8 positions match TRBD2. The CDR3 runs 17 residues. From germline, CDR1 is MNHNS and CDR2 SASEGT. V was clipped by 2 bases and J by 5 bases; unmatched bases: 10. The CDR3 loop reads CASSERTSIGPTGELFF. DNA for the CDR3: TGTGCCAGCAGTGAACGGACTAGCATAGGTCCTACCGGGGAGCTGTTTTTT.

The chain employs TRBV4-1 and TRBJ2-1; TRBD2 aligns across 7 bases. Germline V lookup: CDR1 MGHRA, CDR2 YSYEKL. Trimming took 4 bases from V and 7 from J; bases not matched to a gene: 13. The CDR3 is 16 residues long. The CDR3 here is CASSPPAGIGLNEQFF. Written as DNA, the CDR3 is TGCGCCAGCAGCCCTCCAGCGGGAATTGGGTTAAATGAGCAGTTCTTC.

This chain joins TRBV15 and TRBJ2-7, with 8 bases aligning to TRBD1. This CDR3 is built from 15 residues. Germline CDR1 LNHNV, CDR2 YYDKDF (reference sequence). V shed 2 bases and J 5 bases; nucleotides not matched to a gene: 8. This CDR3 is CATSRPGQGGHEQYF. CDR3 DNA: TGTGCCACCAGCAGACCCGGACAGGGAGGCCACGAGCAGTACTTC.

The genes are TRBV27 and TRBJ1-2, with 9 bases aligning to TRBD1. Germline-derived CDR1 and CDR2 are MNHEY and SMNVEV (reference sequence). The V and J ends lost 4 bases and 5 bases, in that order; junction bases with no gene match: 5. CDR3 length: 14 residues. The CDR3 DNA follows: TGTGCCAGCAGTTCCTCGGGACAGGGTTATGGCTACACCTTC. Protein product: CASSSSGQGYGYTF.

The CDR3 reads CASSSPWTSGQHEQYF. The CDR3 DNA follows: TGTGCCAGCAGCTCTCCCTGGACTAGCGGGCAACACGAGCAGTACTTC. V is TRBV7-2 and J is TRBJ2-7, with 11 positions matching TRBD2. CDR1 is SGHTA and CDR2 is FQGNSA in the germline V gene. After removal of 4 bases from V and 5 bases from J, the junction contained 10 bases not matched to a gene. The CDR3 is made up of 16 amino acids.

This clone showed up just once. V gene TRBV5-1 combines with J gene TRBJ1-4; D perhaps matches TRBD1 (6 bases). The germline CDR1 and CDR2 sequences are SGHRS and YFSETQ. V gave up 3 bases and J gave up 6 bases, with 18 bases separating them. This CDR3 has 16 residues. The CDR3 DNA reads as TGCGCCAGCAGCTCTTCGGAGGGGGGGCCCTATGAAAAACTGTTTTTT. Translation gives CASSSSEGGPYEKLFF.

This chain joins TRBV14 and TRBJ2-1; 7 bases match TRBD2. Germline CDR1 reads SGHDN; CDR2 reads FVKESK. J lost 10 bases, V lost 5 bases, and 5 bases had no gene match. This CDR3 has 12 amino acids. The CDR3 protein is CASSFQAGEQFF. CDR3 sequence (DNA): TGTGCCAGCAGCTTCCAAGCGGGGGAGCAGTTCTTC.

This rearrangement joins TRBV6-5 to TRBJ2-2; the D is unclear. The CDR3 loop spans 12 amino acids. The V end was cut by 4 bases, the J end by 6 bases, with 6 bases between. Germline CDR1 MNHEY, CDR2 SVGAGI. The CDR3: CASSFLSGELFF. The CDR3 nucleotides read TGTGCCAGCAGTTTCCTATCCGGGGAGCTGTTTTTT.

The rearrangement joins TRBV11-2 to TRBJ1-2; D unresolved. Germline CDR1 SGHAT, CDR2 FQNNGV. This CDR3 region has 13 residues. V lost 7 bases to trimming and J lost 6 bases, with 15 bases between them. DNA for the CDR3: TGTGCCAGCAACACGGGAAGGGATGATGGCTACACCTTC. Translation: CASNTGRDDGYTF.

The rearrangement joins TRBV13 to TRBJ2-7; the match to TRBD2 covers 7 bases. The CDR3 runs to 16 residues. The V gene's germline CDR1 is PRHDT and CDR2 FYEKMQ (reference sequence). With V trimmed by 0 bases and J by 5 bases, 10 bases remained unmatched. CDR3 in amino acids: CASSLGHAGARHEQYF. The CDR3 bases are TGTGCCAGCAGCTTAGGCCATGCGGGAGCTCGGCACGAGCAGTACTTC.

The chain couples TRBV7-2 to TRBJ2-3; 8 bases line up with TRBD2. Germline V gives CDR1 SGHTA, CDR2 FQGNSA. J lost 2 bases, V lost 4 bases, and 2 bases had no gene match. This CDR3 has 14 amino acids. CDR3 residues: CASSWREDTDTQYF. DNA of the CDR3: TGTGCCAGCAGCTGGCGGGAGGACACAGATACGCAGTATTTT.

The chain couples TRBV7-9 to TRBJ2-7; 8 nucleotides line up with TRBD2. The V gene end was trimmed by 2 bases and the J gene end by 0 bases; junction bases not matched to a gene: 3. CDR1 is SEHNR and CDR2 is FQNEAQ in the germline V gene (reference sequence). This CDR3 contains 15 residues. The CDR3 DNA is TGTGCCAGCAGCTTACTGCGGGAGGTCTCCTACGAGCAGTACTTC. Encoded protein: CASSLLREVSYEQYF.

The chain joins TRBV7-9 to TRBJ2-3; no clear D gene. Germline V gene sequence: CDR1 SEHNR, CDR2 FQNEAQ (reference sequence). Trimming cost V 7 bases and J 2 bases, with 10 bases left between them. The length of the CDR3 is 13 residues. For the CDR3, the DNA is TGTGCCAGCAAGGGCTATTTCACAGATACGCAGTATTTT. Translated: CASKGYFTDTQYF.

The rearrangement joins TRBV13 to TRBJ2-7; 7 bases map to TRBD1. Germline-derived CDR1 and CDR2 are PRHDT and FYEKMQ (reference sequence). This CDR3 spans 14 amino acids. The trim removed 4 bases at V and 2 bases at J, leaving 5 bases unmatched. CDR3 region: CASSSSGTAYEQYF. CDR3 nucleotide sequence: TGTGCCAGCAGCTCTTCCGGGACAGCCTACGAGCAGTACTTC.

V gene TRBV7-6 combines with J gene TRBJ2-7; TRBD2 agrees at 8 bases. The CDR3 is 15 amino acids. Per germline, CDR1 SGHVS and CDR2 FNYEAQ. V was clipped by 5 bases and J by 3 bases; unmatched bases: 9. CDR3 loop: CASSLQRGGVYEQYF. CDR3 DNA sequence: TGTGCCAGCAGCCTACAACGGGGGGGAGTCTACGAGCAGTACTTC.

The V gene is TRBV19, the J gene TRBJ1-3; D unresolved. Trimming removed 5 bases from V and 6 bases from J, with 5 bases in between. The germline V gene encodes CDR1 LNHDA and CDR2 SQIVND (reference sequence). The CDR3 totals 11 residues. This CDR3 reads CASSALNTIYF. Written as DNA, the CDR3 is TGTGCCAGTAGTGCCCTAAACACCATATATTTT.

The chain has TRBV10-1 and TRBJ2-2, with a tentative D call TRBD2 (5 bases). The CDR3 is 14 residues long. Trimming cost V 3 bases and J 3 bases, with 8 bases left between them. From germline, CDR1 is WNHNN and CDR2 SYGVQD (reference sequence). The CDR3: CASSENGDTGELFF. The CDR3 DNA follows: TGCGCCAGCAGTGAAAACGGGGACACCGGGGAGCTGTTTTTT.

V and J are TRBV30 and TRBJ1-3; unclear D gene. Germline lookup yields CDR1 GTSNPN and CDR2 SVGIG (reference sequence). Trimming pared 4 bases from V and 0 bases from J, leaving 7 bases between. This CDR3 is built from 13 residues. The CDR3 sequence: CAWTAGSGNTIYF. The CDR3 nucleotides are TGTGCCTGGACCGCGGGCTCTGGAAACACCATATATTTT.

The V call is TRBV30, the J call TRBJ2-2; unclear D gene. Germline loops: CDR1 GTSNPN, CDR2 SVGIG (reference sequence). Between the trimmed V and J ends, which lost 0 bases and 6 bases, there was a span of 11 bases. The CDR3 totals 14 residues. Written as DNA, the CDR3 is TGTGCCTGGAGTGTACCTCCCCCGGCCGGGGAGCTGTTTTTT. Protein product: CAWSVPPPAGELFF.

J is TRBJ1-5 and V is TRBV6-1, with D possibly TRBD1 on 5 matching bases. CDR1 and CDR2 from the germline V gene are MNHNS and SASEGT. Trimming pared 3 bases from V and 0 bases from J, leaving 12 bases between. The CDR3 totals 16 residues. This CDR3 is CASSEIGTDSNQPQHF. In DNA, the CDR3 is TGTGCCAGCAGTGAGATTGGGACGGATAGCAATCAGCCCCAGCATTTT.

V gene TRBV11-2 combines with J gene TRBJ2-7; 7 bases are a match to TRBD2. V shed 0 bases, J shed 1 base, and the junction held 9 bases outside the gene matches. The CDR3 totals 17 residues. The germline gives CDR1 SGHAT, CDR2 FQNNGV. In DNA, the CDR3 is TGTGCCAGCAGCTTAGATCGAGTGGGGGGACTATCCTACGAGCAGTACTTC. This encodes CASSLDRVGGLSYEQYF.

CDR3 sequence reads: CASSSGALGNTIYF. DNA for the CDR3: TGTGCCAGCAGCTCGGGGGCGCTGGGAAACACCATATATTTT. This chain joins TRBV11-2 and TRBJ1-3; D is perhaps TRBD1 (6 bases). This CDR3 has 14 amino acids. The V end was cut by 4 bases, the J end by 4 bases, with 11 bases between. Per germline, CDR1 SGHAT and CDR2 FQNNGV. The full variable domain, in which reference TRBV11-2 and TRBJ1-3 provide the parts outside the CDR3, is EAGVAQSPRYKIIEKRQSVAFWCNPISGHATLYWYQQILGQGPKLLIQFQNNGVVDDSQLPKDRFSAERLKGVDSTLKIQPAKLEDSAVYLCASSSGALGNTIYFGEGSWLTVV.

The chain joins TRBV5-1 to TRBJ2-1, with 10 bases lining up with TRBD2. V dropped 5 bases and J dropped 6; count of bases not matched to a gene: 8. The V gene's germline CDR1 is SGHRS and CDR2 YFSETQ. The CDR3 is made up of 15 amino acids. The CDR3 protein is CASRQIAGGSNEQFF. As DNA, the CDR3 is TGCGCCAGCAGGCAAATAGCGGGAGGTTCCAATGAGCAGTTCTTC.

The chain carries TRBV7-9 and TRBJ2-2; possible D gene TRBD2, 5 bases. The CDR3 is 15 residues long. In germline, CDR1 is SEHNR, CDR2 FQNEAQ (reference sequence). The CDR3 nucleotides are TGTCTTCTAGGACTCAACCGACAGAACACCGGGGAGCTGTTTTTT. It translates to CLLGLNRQNTGELFF.